The entry below gives a single T cell receptor beta chain sequence along with its context. Its antigen is undetermined. This sample was taken from a study of cytomegalovirus exposure and HLA in healthy donors. Researchers ran the PCR with 60 Vbeta and 13 Jbeta primers. Only in-frame clones appear in the TCRdb table, and some are missing; sequencing was by immunoSEQ multiplex PCR. The table lists a few hundred thousand clones, about 74% of them singletons, with 1.5% to 2% in the top ten. Germline CDR1 and CDR2: SEHNR and FQNEAQ (reference sequence). V trimming: 5 bases; J trimming: 7 bases; junction bases outside the gene matches: 6. The CDR3 totals 13 residues. Study-wide findings and caveats: Segments of the TCR beta V type were, in most cases, productive about 87% or about 30% of the time in an earlier analysis. According to reports, the classifier identified cytomegalovirus status with high specificity and sensitivity.

This receptor was taken from a woman in her 30s in good health and CMV-seronegative. Sample: PBMCs. This chain connects TRBV7-9 to TRBJ1-2, with 8 bases fitting TRBD1. The CDR3 here is CASSQGQVGGYTF. The CDR3 DNA sequence: TGTGCCAGCAGCCAGGGACAGGTTGGTGGCTACACCTTC.